The rows below give T cell receptor beta chains drawn from one sample of a study of T cell responses to AZD1222 COVID-19 vaccine. The repertoire was sequenced with immunoSEQ multiplex PCR; TCRdb's copy has only in-frame clones and lacks some. The sample has some 190,000 clones, approximately 90% seen once; the top ten hold approximately 6.9%. The sequencing here drew on peripheral blood, taken on day 0 of AZD1222 vaccination. The origin of the receptors is an adult in good health. Each CDR3 is given with its conserved first and last residue. D genes are given only for firm matches. Not all rows give a size; the values are once, few, many and, for expanded clones, a class.

>NA|TRBJ2-7|TRBV6-2/TRBV6-3|TRBD1
TGTGCCAGCAGCGCCTCGGGACAGTCCTACGAGCAGTACTTC
CASSASGQSYEQYF
>NA|TRBJ2-5|TRBV3-1/TRBV3-2|NA
TGTGCCAGCAGCCCTGGGGGCCAAGAGACCCAGTACTTC
CASSPGGQETQYF
>NA|TRBJ2-1|TRBV7-8|NA
TGTGCCAGCAGTTACTCAGGGGGGCTCAATGAGCAGTTCTTC
CASSYSGGLNEQFF
>NA|TRBJ2-1|TRBV6-5|NA
TGTGCCAGCAGTTACAGGCGGGTTGAGCAGTTCTTC
CASSYRRVEQFF
>once|TRBJ1-1|TRBV7-9|NA
TGTGCCAGCAGCTTACAGGCCGCGAGCACTGAAGCTTTCTTT
CASSLQAASTEAFF
>NA|TRBJ2-1|TRBV4-3|NA
TGCGCCAGCAGCCCGTCCAAAGGACAGTACAATGAGCAGTTCTTC
CASSPSKGQYNEQFF
>NA|TRBJ2-1|TRBV27|NA
TGTGCCAGCAGTTTAACTAGGGACAATGAGCAGTTCTTC
CASSLTRDNEQFF
>NA|TRBJ1-3|TRBV27|NA
TGTGCCAGCAGCCTGATACAGGGAGCTGGAAACACCATATATTTT
CASSLIQGAGNTIYF
>NA|TRBJ2-1|TRBV6-5|TRBD1
TGTGCCAGCAGGAAAAACAGGGGGACCTACAATGAGCAGTTCTTC
CASRKNRGTYNEQFF
>NA|TRBJ2-7|TRBV7-9|NA
TGTGCCAGCAGCTTAGCGAAATTTGGGGGCGACGAGCAGTACTTC
CASSLAKFGGDEQYF
>once|TRBJ1-2|TRBV6-5|NA
TGTGCCAGCAGTTTGGCAGGGACGGGTGGCTACACCTTC
CASSLAGTGGYTF
>NA|TRBJ2-5|TRBV6-4|TRBD2
TGTGCCAGGAGGACTAGCGGGGAAGAGACCCAGTACTTC
CARRTSGEETQYF
>NA|TRBJ2-7|TRBV27|NA
TGTGCCAGCAGCCCTGAGGACTCCTACGAGCAGTACTTC
CASSPEDSYEQYF
>NA|TRBJ1-3|TRBV28|NA
TGTGCCAGCAGTTTTGGCAGGGGAAGCTCTGGAAACACCATATATTTT
CASSFGRGSSGNTIYF
>NA|TRBJ1-1|TRBV10-3|TRBD1
TGTGCCATCAGTGGATCACCGGGAAGGGACAGGGAGAACACTGAAGCTTTCTTT
CAISGSPGRDRENTEAFF
>NA|TRBJ1-2|TRBV30|NA
TGTGCCTGGACGCTCCCAGGGATGGCGGGCTACACCTTC
CAWTLPGMAGYTF
>NA|TRBJ1-2|TRBV6-2/TRBV6-3|TRBD1
TGTGCCAGCAGTTACCCGGACAGGGGCATCTATGGCTACACCTTC
CASSYPDRGIYGYTF
>few|TRBJ1-4|TRBV4-1|NA
TGCGCCAGCAGCCAAGGTGGCCGACCGAATAATGAAAAACTGTTTTTT
CASSQGGRPNNEKLFF
>NA|TRBJ2-3|TRBV7-8|NA
TGTGCCAGCAGCTTAATGGTTGGGCGGGGACGCACAGATACGCAGTATTTT
CASSLMVGRGRTDTQYF
>NA|TRBJ2-7|TRBV6-5|NA
TGTGCCAGCAGTTCTAGCCGATACGAGCAGTACTTC
CASSSSRYEQYF
>NA|TRBJ1-2|TRBV6-5|NA
TGTGCCAGCAGTTACGCCTATACCTCTAACTATGGCTACACCTTC
CASSYAYTSNYGYTF
>NA|TRBJ2-1|TRBV2|NA
TGTGCCAGCAGTGAAGCGTCCCTAATCAATGAGCAGTTCTTC
CASSEASLINEQFF
>NA|TRBJ2-7|TRBV9|NA
TGTGCCAGCAGCGTAGCTACGTCTTTGGAAGGCGAGCAGTACTTC
CASSVATSLEGEQYF
>once|TRBJ2-3|TRBV5-6|NA
TGTGCCAGCAGCTTGTACGCGTCTTGGCGGGACACAGATACGCAGTATTTT
CASSLYASWRDTDTQYF
>NA|TRBJ1-5|TRBV27|NA
TGTGCCAGCAGGCAGGGGACGGGTCAGCCCCAGCATTTT
CASRQGTGQPQHF
>once|TRBJ2-7|TRBV6-5|NA
TGTGCCAGTCAAGGCACAGCGTTATACGAGCAGTACTTC
CASQGTALYEQYF
>NA|TRBJ2-5|TRBV5-8|NA
TGTGCCAGCCGGGAAGAGACCCAGTACTTC
CASREETQYF